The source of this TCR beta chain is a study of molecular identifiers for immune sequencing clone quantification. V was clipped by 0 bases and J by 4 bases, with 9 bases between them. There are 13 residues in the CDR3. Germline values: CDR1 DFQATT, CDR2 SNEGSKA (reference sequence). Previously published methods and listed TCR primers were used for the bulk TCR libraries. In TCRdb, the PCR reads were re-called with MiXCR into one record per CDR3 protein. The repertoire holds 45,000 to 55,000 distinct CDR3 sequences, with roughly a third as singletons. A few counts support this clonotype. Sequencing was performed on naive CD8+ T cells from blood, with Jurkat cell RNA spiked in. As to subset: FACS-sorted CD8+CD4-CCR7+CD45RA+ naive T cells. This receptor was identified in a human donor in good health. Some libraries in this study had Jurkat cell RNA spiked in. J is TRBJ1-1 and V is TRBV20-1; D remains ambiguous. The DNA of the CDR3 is TGCAGTGCTAGAGATTTGACGGTCACTGAAGCTTTCTTT. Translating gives CSARDLTVTEAFF.